Below, 2 T cell receptor beta chains from the same sample are listed, as sequenced in a study of blood T cell repertoires in COVID-19. Libraries were prepared by immunoSEQ multiplex PCR; TCRdb keeps only in-frame clonotypes and omits some of them. This repertoire shows 250,000 or so clones, about 91% found once; its top ten account for around 4.6%. Material for sequencing was peripheral blood. Receptors were obtained from a woman aged 40 to 55 who had recovered from COVID-19.

The chain is built from TRBV7-6 and TRBJ2-2; 9 nucleotides agree with TRBD1. Germline-derived CDR1 and CDR2 are SGHVS and FNYEAQ. CDR3 size: 16 residues. The trim removed 5 bases at V and 3 bases at J, leaving 7 bases unmatched. In DNA form, the CDR3 reads TGTGCCAGCAGCCCCCGGACAGGGGTGGACACCGGGGAGCTGTTTTTT. Its translation: CASSPRTGVDTGELFF.

The chain carries TRBV18 and TRBJ2-3; weak D call: TRBD1 (6 bases). CDR1 is KGHSH and CDR2 is LQKENI in the germline V gene. V gave up 3 bases and J gave up 0 bases, with 16 bases separating them. The CDR3 is 17 residues long. The CDR3 sequence is CASSPVGALPSTDTQYF. The CDR3, as DNA: TGTGCCAGCTCACCTGTGGGGGCCTTACCCAGCACAGATACGCAGTATTTT.